This passage covers 9 T cell receptor beta chains from one sample sequenced in a study of blood T cell repertoires in COVID-19. Sequenced by immunoSEQ multiplex PCR; TCRdb stores in-frame clones only, minus some. In the table there are approximately 260,000 clones, just under 90% of which are singletons. The sample was PBMCs or T cells enriched from blood (not recorded which). The receptors here all came from a woman aged 60-75 years who had recovered from COVID-19.

This clone was found once. The CDR3 reads CASSSYGGVGGGYGYTF. The CDR3 DNA reads TGTGCCAGTAGTTCCTACGGTGGCGTCGGCGGCGGCTATGGCTACACCTTC. The chain is built from TRBV19 and TRBJ1-2; D gene uncertain. Trimming shortened V by 5 bases and J by 4 bases, and 23 bases separated the two germline ends. This CDR3 is 17 amino acids long. Germline assignment: CDR1 LNHDA and CDR2 SQIVND (reference sequence).

This rearrangement joins TRBV19 to TRBJ1-2; tentative D call: TRBD1 (5 bases). The germline gives CDR1 LNHDA, CDR2 SQIVND (reference sequence). The CDR3 totals 15 residues. Trimming cost V 6 bases and J 3 bases, with 17 bases left between them. For the CDR3, the DNA is TGTGCCAGTAGCTCTACAGGTAATCTCCACTATGGCTACACCTTC. This gives the protein CASSSTGNLHYGYTF.

V gene TRBV9 combines with J gene TRBJ2-1; the match to TRBD2 covers 9 bases. Germline CDR1 and CDR2: SGDLS and YYNGEE. This CDR3 is built from 15 residues. With 2 bases clipped from V and 1 base from J, the junction kept 1 base outside the gene matches. CDR3 in amino acids: CASSVSGRSYNEQFF. The CDR3 DNA reads as TGTGCCAGCAGCGTCAGCGGGAGGTCCTACAATGAGCAGTTCTTC.

J is TRBJ1-1 and V is TRBV6-5; D unclear. Trimming shortened V by 6 bases and J by 1 base, and 6 bases separated the two germline ends. Germline V CDR1 and CDR2: MNHEY, SVGAGI. CDR3 length: 12 residues. The CDR3 DNA reads TGTGCCAGCAGGCCACAGAACACTGAAGCTTTCTTT. Translation gives CASRPQNTEAFF.

This clone was seen just once. The chain recombines TRBV5-1 with TRBJ2-1; a possible D gene is TRBD2 (5 bases). There are 16 residues in the CDR3. V lost 4 bases to trimming and J lost 0 bases, with 14 bases between them. From germline, CDR1 is SGHRS and CDR2 YFSETQ. The CDR3 is CASSPQLVLSYNEQFF. The CDR3 nucleotides are TGCGCCAGCAGCCCCCAACTAGTTCTCTCCTACAATGAGCAGTTCTTC.

The genes are TRBV5-1 and TRBJ2-7; D ambiguous. The CDR3 spans 14 residues. CDR1 SGHRS and CDR2 YFSETQ come from the germline V gene. V was clipped by 7 bases and J by 5 bases, with 19 bases between them. Here the CDR3 reads CASRLAEGFDEQYF. The CDR3, as DNA: TGCGCCAGCCGGTTAGCAGAAGGATTCGACGAGCAGTACTTC.

The V and J genes are TRBV24-1 and TRBJ2-7; D is perhaps TRBD2 (6 bases). This CDR3 contains 15 residues. Trimming shortened V by 3 bases and J by 3 bases, and 14 bases separated the two germline ends. Germline assignment: CDR1 KGHDR and CDR2 SFDVKD. CDR3 in amino acids: CATSDPVMGGYEQYF. Written as DNA, the CDR3 is TGTGCCACCAGTGATCCAGTTATGGGGGGCTACGAGCAGTACTTC.

The rearrangement links TRBV7-4 to TRBJ2-2, with 9 bases that match TRBD2. V was pared by 5 bases and J by 7 bases, with 17 bases of the junction left unmatched. The CDR3 spans 18 residues. Germline assignment: CDR1 SGHVT and CDR2 SQSDAQ. The CDR3 here is CASSNPEGSGRAVGELFF. In DNA form, the CDR3 reads TGTGCCAGCAGCAATCCCGAGGGTAGCGGGAGAGCCGTCGGGGAGCTGTTTTTT.

This clone is a singleton in its sample. The chain uses TRBV10-2 and TRBJ2-4, with D perhaps matching TRBD1 (6 bases). Germline assignment: CDR1 WSHSY and CDR2 SAAADI. V lost 7 bases and J 0 bases, leaving 13 bases between the germline ends. The CDR3 has 15 amino acids. CDR3 sequence (DNA): TGCGCCAGCACCTCGACAGGACTAGCCAAAAACATTCAGTACTTC. Translated: CASTSTGLAKNIQYF.